The clone carrying this T cell receptor beta chain appeared once. The data derive from a study of blood T cell repertoires in COVID-19. The protocol was immunoSEQ multiplex PCR, while the TCRdb copy is restricted to in-frame clones and leaves out a portion. Seen here are about 200,000 clones, 89% observed once, and the top ten hold around 6.5%. The CDR3 length is 14 residues. V gave up 5 bases and J gave up 5 bases; unmatched junction bases: 5. Germline V gene lookup returns CDR1 LNHDA and CDR2 SQIVND (reference sequence). This chain connects TRBV19 to TRBJ2-3; 9 bases are shared with TRBD1. Input material: peripheral blood. This TCR was sampled from a man aged 55 to 70 who had recovered from COVID-19. The CDR3 region is CASSLTGGGDTQYF. CDR3 coding DNA: TGTGCCAGTAGTTTGACAGGGGGGGGAGATACGCAGTATTTT.